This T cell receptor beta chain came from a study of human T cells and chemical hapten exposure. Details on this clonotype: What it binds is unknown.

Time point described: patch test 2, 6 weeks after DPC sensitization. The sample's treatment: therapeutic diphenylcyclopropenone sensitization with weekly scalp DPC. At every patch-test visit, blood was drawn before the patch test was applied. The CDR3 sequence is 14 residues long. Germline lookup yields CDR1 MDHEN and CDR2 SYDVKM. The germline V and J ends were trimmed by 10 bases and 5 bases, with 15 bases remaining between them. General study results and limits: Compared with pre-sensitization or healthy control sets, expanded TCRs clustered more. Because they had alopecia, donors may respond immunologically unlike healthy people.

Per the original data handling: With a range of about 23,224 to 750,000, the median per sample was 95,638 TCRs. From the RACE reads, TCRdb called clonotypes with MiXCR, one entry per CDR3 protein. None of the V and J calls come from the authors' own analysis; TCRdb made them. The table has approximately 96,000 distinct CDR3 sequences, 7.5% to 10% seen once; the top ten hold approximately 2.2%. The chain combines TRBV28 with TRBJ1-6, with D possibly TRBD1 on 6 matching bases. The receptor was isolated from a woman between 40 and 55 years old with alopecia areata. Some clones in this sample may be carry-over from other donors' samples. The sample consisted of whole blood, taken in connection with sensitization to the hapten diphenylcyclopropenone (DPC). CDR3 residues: CAIIDGTHNSPLHF. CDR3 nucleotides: TGTGCCATCATAGACGGGACACATAATTCACCCCTCCACTTT.